This T cell receptor beta chain was sequenced in a study of shared clonotypes between healthy human individuals. In the original analysis: ImmunoSEQ junction-only sequences lacked quality scores, so their filtering differed. Assay used: immunoSEQ multiplex PCR; TCRdb lists only in-frame clones, some missing. The V and J calls and clone size come from that table; D and trimming were worked out from the DNA. The table records millions of clones, 85% to 95% of them present only once. Germline CDR1 reads SGDLS; CDR2 reads YYNGEE. CDR3 size: 15 residues. V shed 9 bases and J shed 3 bases, with 16 bases lying between them.

The TCR sequence derives from a man in his late teens or twenties in good health. Some clones in this sample may be carry-over from other donors' samples. The chain links TRBV9 to TRBJ2-6; no definite D call. Sequences were obtained from naive CD4+ T cells from PBMCs. The sample's subset: CD45RA+ positively selected. The chain's CDR3 is CATSTGIGGANVLTF. The CDR3 bases are TGTGCCACGTCGACGGGCATCGGTGGGGCCAACGTCCTGACTTTC.